The rows below give T cell receptor beta chains drawn from one sample of a study of cytotoxic CD8 clonotypes in ibrutinib-treated CLL. Sequencing used immunoSEQ multiplex PCR; TCRdb keeps in-frame clones, though not all of them. The table includes about 200,000 clones, 79% detected once. The sequencing here drew on PBMCs, taken after 12 months of ibrutinib treatment. The origin of the receptors is a human donor with chronic lymphocytic leukemia. The CDR3 runs from the conserved cysteine through the conserved F or W. D genes are given only for firm matches. Size is stated for part of the rows, as once, few or many counts, or as a class when the clone is expanded.

v_call	j_call	d_call	clone_size	cdr3_aa	cdr3_nt
TRBV4-1	TRBJ2-7	TRBD2	once	CASSQGYSGLVYEQYF	TGCGCCAGCAGCCAAGGGTATAGCGGGTTGGTTTACGAGCAGTACTTC
TRBV29-1	TRBJ2-1	-	-	CSLLLGHSYNEQFF	TGCAGCCTCCTATTGGGGCACAGTTACAATGAGCAGTTCTTC
TRBV7-9	TRBJ1-5	-	-	CASSPNGVIGPQHF	TGTGCCAGCAGCCCAAATGGAGTAATCGGACCCCAGCATTTT
TRBV30	TRBJ2-7	TRBD1	-	CAWSVPGGQGFWEQYF	TGTGCCTGGAGTGTACCTGGGGGACAGGGTTTTTGGGAGCAGTACTTC
TRBV30	TRBJ2-2	-	-	CAWSVQRTANTGELFF	TGTGCCTGGAGTGTACAGAGGACAGCGAACACCGGGGAGCTGTTTTTT
TRBV9	TRBJ2-4	-	-	CASSVDSAKGNIQYF	TGTGCCAGCAGCGTGGATAGCGCTAAGGGGAACATTCAGTACTTC
TRBV5-6	TRBJ2-1	TRBD1	-	CASSGPRGLVNEQFF	TGTGCCAGCAGCGGTCCCAGGGGGCTGGTCAATGAGCAGTTCTTC
TRBV6-1	TRBJ1-1	-	-	CASSEGRRLNTEAFF	TGTGCCAGCAGTGAGGGGCGACGTTTAAACACTGAAGCTTTCTTT
TRBV21-1	TRBJ2-3	-	-	CASPTPADRPTTDTQYF	TGTGCCAGCCCGACTCCCGCTGACAGGCCCACCACAGATACGCAGTATTTT
TRBV6-5	TRBJ1-1	TRBD1	-	CASGPGTALTEAFF	TGTGCCAGCGGACCCGGGACAGCGCTGACTGAAGCTTTCTTT
TRBV7-6	TRBJ1-4	TRBD1	-	CASSISVGGNEKLFF	TGTGCCAGCAGCATTAGTGTAGGGGGCAACGAAAAACTGTTTTTT
TRBV9	TRBJ1-1	-	-	CASSVAGGNTEAFF	TGTGCCAGCAGCGTAGCTGGGGGGAACACTGAAGCTTTCTTT
TRBV10-3	TRBJ1-1	-	once	CAISGTDTQNTEAFF	TGTGCCATCAGTGGGACGGACACCCAGAACACTGAAGCTTTCTTT
TRBV6-1	TRBJ2-7	-	-	CASSSSRAPYEQYF	TGTGCCAGCTCGAGCTCTAGGGCCCCCTATGAGCAGTACTTC
TRBV18	TRBJ2-2	-	few	CASSPRTPMSGELFF	TGTGCCAGCTCACCACGGACCCCTATGAGCGGGGAGCTGTTTTTT
TRBV6-4	TRBJ1-2	TRBD1	many	CASSDSDRGGYTF	TGTGCCAGCAGTGACTCGGACAGGGGTGGCTACACCTTC